The source of this TCR beta chain is a study of cytomegalovirus exposure and HLA in healthy donors. This CDR3 is 14 amino acids long. V lost 5 bases and J lost 0, with 10 bases in between. Germline V gives CDR1 SGHVS, CDR2 FNYEAQ. This clone was seen only a few times. Its target is not known. Data came from immunoSEQ multiplex PCR; TCRdb stores just in-frame clones and leaves some out. The sample yields roughly 240,000 clones, about 83% seen once. General study findings and limits: The authors enumerated over 150 TCR beta chains as linked to cytomegalovirus.

This receptor was taken from a man aged 18 to 30 in good health and CMV-seronegative. The sequencing input was PBMCs. The chain is built from TRBV7-6 and TRBJ1-1, with D perhaps TRBD1 (6 bases). The DNA of the CDR3 is TGTGCCAGCAGCCCACAGGGCATGAACACTGAAGCTTTCTTT. It specifies CASSPQGMNTEAFF.